This passage covers 18 T cell receptor beta chains from one sample sequenced in a study of identical twins. TCRdb redid the calling of the 5' RACE reads with MiXCR, one entry per CDR3 protein. The sample contains 1.5 million to 2 million distinct CDR3 sequences, under 35% of which appear only once. The source material was cord blood. All receptors come from a newborn girl in good health.

CDR3 loop: CASSPSGSGNEQYF. CDR3 nucleotides: TGTGCCAGCAGCCCCAGCGGGAGTGGTAATGAGCAGTACTTC. The chain combines TRBV9 with TRBJ2-5, with TRBD2 matching over 8 bases. The CDR3 is 14 residues long. Germline lookup yields CDR1 SGDLS and CDR2 YYNGEE. The junction had 13 bases not matched to a gene; V was cut back by 4 bases and J by 11 bases.

CDR3 nucleotides: TGTGCCAGCAGCCCTGGGCAGGGGGCGCCTGGTAGCACTGAAGCTTTCTTT. Translated, it gives CASSPGQGAPGSTEAFF. V usage is TRBV28 and J usage is TRBJ1-1; 8 nucleotides agree with TRBD1. Losses at the gene ends were 6 bases for V and 4 bases for J; bases not matched to a gene: 16. Per the germline V gene, CDR1 is MDHEN and CDR2 is SYDVKM. This CDR3 has 17 amino acids.

The chain carries TRBV20-1 and TRBJ2-7; 7 bases fit TRBD2. The germline V gene encodes CDR1 DFQATT and CDR2 SNEGSKA (reference sequence). There are 15 residues in the CDR3. V was clipped by 3 bases and J by 7 bases; unmatched bases: 15. CDR3 sequence reads: CSARGEGLSYNEQYF. In DNA form, the CDR3 reads TGCAGTGCTAGGGGGGAGGGCCTCTCCTACAATGAGCAGTACTTC.

The chain recombines TRBV4-1 with TRBJ2-4; D unresolved. Germline values: CDR1 MGHRA, CDR2 YSYEKL. V was trimmed by 0 bases and J by 2 bases, leaving 11 bases between them. The CDR3 length is 16 residues. The CDR3 coding sequence is TGCGCCAGCAGCCAAGATCTCACACTCCCCAAAAACATTCAGTACTTC. Translated: CASSQDLTLPKNIQYF.

This chain links TRBV20-1 with TRBJ2-3; 9 nucleotides agree with TRBD2. This CDR3 spans 19 amino acids. V gave up 0 bases and J gave up 3 bases; unmatched junction bases: 16. The germline V gene encodes CDR1 DFQATT and CDR2 SNEGSKA (reference sequence). The CDR3 bases are TGCAGTGCTAGAGATCCAAAGACTAGCGGTTTGCTTCTGACAGATACGCAGTATTTT. This codes for CSARDPKTSGLLLTDTQYF.

This clonotype was found a few times. V is TRBV27 and J is TRBJ1-6; no clear D gene. CDR1 is MNHEY and CDR2 is SMNVEV in the germline V gene (reference sequence). This CDR3 has 15 amino acids. V was shortened by 6 bases and J by 2 bases, with 11 bases between the two germline ends. This CDR3 is CASSPNTPYNSPLHF. The CDR3 region has the DNA TGTGCCAGCAGCCCGAACACCCCCTATAATTCACCCCTCCACTTT.

This chain connects TRBV12-3 or TRBV12-4 to TRBJ2-3, with 7 positions matching TRBD1. The CDR3 extends over 16 amino acids. Germline trimming cut 5 bases from V and 4 bases from J; bases unmatched to any gene: 12. The CDR3 DNA is TGTGCCAGCAGTGCCTCCGGGACAGCCATGCCAGATACGCAGTATTTT. This gives the protein CASSASGTAMPDTQYF.

V is TRBV20-1 and J is TRBJ2-3, with 10 bases lining up with TRBD2. The V gene end was trimmed by 1 base and the J gene end by 4 bases; junction bases not matched to a gene: 5. The CDR3 spans 15 residues. Germline V CDR1 and CDR2: DFQATT, SNEGSKA (reference sequence). The CDR3 sequence: CSARAAGTSADTQYF. The CDR3 region has the DNA TGCAGTGCTAGAGCGGCCGGGACTAGCGCAGATACGCAGTATTTT.

With respect to this clonotype: A much larger clone is a single base away; this may be a read error. The gene calls are TRBV29-1 and TRBJ2-7; D remains ambiguous. The CDR3 runs to 14 residues. Germline V CDR1 and CDR2: SQVTM, ANQGSEA. Here the CDR3 reads CGVGRWEPSYEQYF. The DNA of the CDR3 is TGCGGCGTGGGAAGGTGGGAACCCTCCTACGAGCAGTACTTC.

This clonotype appeared a few times. The chain recombines TRBV12-3 or TRBV12-4 with TRBJ2-7; D is unresolved. There are 13 residues in the CDR3. The V gene lost 1 base and the J gene lost 6 bases, with 10 bases spanning the gap. This CDR3 is CASSLGYPSEQYF. The CDR3 nucleotides read TGTGCCAGCAGTTTAGGGTACCCCTCCGAGCAGTACTTC.

The chain couples TRBV4-1 to TRBJ2-1, with 7 positions matching TRBD2. CDR1 is MGHRA and CDR2 is YSYEKL in the germline V gene. Trimming at V came to 1 base and at J to 9 bases, leaving 18 bases not matched to a gene. CDR3 length equals 18 residues. In DNA, the CDR3 is TGCGCCAGCAGCCAAGCTGGACTAGTGGAACAACGACGGCGTGAGCAGTTCTTC. It is translated as CASSQAGLVEQRRREQFF.

This clonotype came up a few times. The J gene is TRBJ2-3, the V gene TRBV7-9; possible D gene TRBD1, 6 bases. Germline CDR1 reads SEHNR; CDR2 reads FQNEAQ (reference sequence). The CDR3 spans 15 residues. Trimming left V 8 bases short and J 0 bases short, with 15 bases between. In DNA form, the CDR3 reads TGTGCCAGCGGCCGGACAGAACGAAGCACAGATACGCAGTATTTT. Protein: CASGRTERSTDTQYF.

The J gene is TRBJ2-7, the V gene TRBV9; TRBD2 agrees at 7 bases. V shed 0 bases, J shed 4 bases, and the junction held 7 bases outside the gene matches. The CDR3 loop spans 15 amino acids. Germline V gives CDR1 SGDLS, CDR2 YYNGEE. Here the CDR3 reads CASSVGGAGAYEQYF. The CDR3 nucleotides are TGTGCCAGCAGCGTAGGTGGGGCGGGAGCGTACGAGCAGTACTTC.

This clonotype appeared a few times. The chain uses TRBV12-3 or TRBV12-4 and TRBJ2-1; 12 nucleotides match TRBD2. V trimming: 6 bases; J trimming: 10 bases; junction bases outside the gene matches: 7. This CDR3 has 14 amino acids. CDR3 coding DNA: TGTGCCAGCAGCGTAGGTCTAGCGGGGGGGGAGCAGTTCTTC. Translation: CASSVGLAGGEQFF.

The rearrangement uses TRBV6-1 and TRBJ2-4; D call uncertain. With the DNA end fitting TRBJ2-7 better, the J assignment may be wrong. Germline V lookup: CDR1 MNHNS, CDR2 SASEGT. The CDR3 extends over 13 amino acids. The CDR3 sequence is CASSDGNPYEQYF. As DNA, the CDR3 is TGTGCCAGCAGTGATGGCAACCCCTACGAGCAGTACTTC.

The chain links TRBV25-1 to TRBJ1-6; D is ambiguous. Germline CDR1 MGHDK, CDR2 SYGVNS. The germline V and J ends were trimmed by 4 bases and 0 bases, with 10 bases remaining between them. This CDR3 region has 16 residues. CDR3 in amino acids: CASSGGPSSYNSPLHF. CDR3 in DNA: TGTGCCAGCAGTGGAGGGCCTTCCTCCTATAATTCACCCCTCCACTTT.

As DNA, the CDR3 is TGTGCCTGGAGCACAGGGGCGGCTGCCTATGGCTACACCTTC. Translation: CAWSTGAAAYGYTF. The chain employs TRBV30 and TRBJ1-2; 7 nucleotides agree with TRBD1. The CDR3 contains 14 residues. The V segment lost 3 bases and the J segment 4 bases; nucleotides outside the gene matches: 8. Germline lookup yields CDR1 GTSNPN and CDR2 SVGIG (reference sequence).

V is TRBV3-1 and J is TRBJ2-5; TRBD2 matches at 11 bases. The CDR3 is 15 residues long. Germline loops: CDR1 LGHDT, CDR2 YNNKEL (reference sequence). Trimming took 4 bases from V and 5 from J; bases not matched to a gene: 6. In nucleotides, the CDR3 is TGTGCCAGCAGCCCTGGGACTAGCGGCGCGGAGACCCAGTACTTC. This translates into CASSPGTSGAETQYF.